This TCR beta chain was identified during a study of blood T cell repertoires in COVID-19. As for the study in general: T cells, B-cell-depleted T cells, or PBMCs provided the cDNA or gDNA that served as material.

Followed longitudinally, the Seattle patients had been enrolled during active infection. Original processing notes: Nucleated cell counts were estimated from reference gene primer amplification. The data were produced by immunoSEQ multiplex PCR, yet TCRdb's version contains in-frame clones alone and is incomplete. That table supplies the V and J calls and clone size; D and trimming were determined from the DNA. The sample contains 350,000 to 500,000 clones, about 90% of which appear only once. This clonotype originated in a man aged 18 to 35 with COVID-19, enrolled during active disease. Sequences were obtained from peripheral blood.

CDR3 nucleotide sequence: TGTGCCATCTCGAGGGGAAACACCATATATTTT. The encoded protein is CAISRGNTIYF. The gene calls are TRBV6-6 and TRBJ1-3; D remains ambiguous. Between the trimmed V and J ends, which lost 10 bases and 4 bases, there was a span of 8 bases. The length of the CDR3 is 11 residues. Germline CDR1 reads MNHNY; CDR2 reads SVGAGI (reference sequence).